A selection of T cell receptor beta chains follows, all from one sample in a study of blood T cell repertoires in COVID-19. Sequenced by immunoSEQ multiplex PCR; TCRdb stores in-frame clones only, minus some. This table holds 200,000 to 250,000 clones, approximately 82% found once. The sample taken for sequencing was peripheral blood. These receptor sequences come from a woman older than 75 with acute or convalescent COVID-19. Both conserved end residues are trimmed from each CDR3.

j_call: TRBJ2-2; v_call: TRBV7-8; cdr3_aa: ASSVISGRTGELF
j_call: TRBJ2-7; v_call: TRBV6-2/TRBV6-3; cdr3_aa: ASSYRRSMNGRDYEQY
j_call: TRBJ2-2; v_call: TRBV7-9; cdr3_aa: ASSSRRGLEDTGELF
j_call: TRBJ1-3; v_call: TRBV18; cdr3_aa: ASSPPRGTGSSGNTIY
j_call: TRBJ1-3; v_call: TRBV6-2/TRBV6-3; cdr3_aa: ASSYAGKGGNTIY
j_call: TRBJ1-6; v_call: TRBV21-1; cdr3_aa: ASSTRDRESSYNSPLH
j_call: TRBJ2-5; v_call: TRBV24-1; cdr3_aa: ATKQGRQETQY
j_call: TRBJ2-7; v_call: TRBV6-5; cdr3_aa: ASRREWYEQY
j_call: TRBJ2-7; v_call: TRBV7-2; cdr3_aa: ASSLELAGGLSEQY
j_call: TRBJ2-3; v_call: TRBV7-3; cdr3_aa: ASSFERGKTTDTQY
j_call: TRBJ2-7; v_call: TRBV19; cdr3_aa: ASSSITGGAYEQY
j_call: TRBJ1-2; v_call: TRBV4-3; cdr3_aa: ASSQGQTNYGYT
j_call: TRBJ2-2; v_call: TRBV7-2; cdr3_aa: ASSLVQAGVTGELF
j_call: TRBJ1-5; v_call: TRBV5-1; cdr3_aa: ASSSGQGDNQPQH
j_call: TRBJ2-5; v_call: TRBV6-2/TRBV6-3; cdr3_aa: ASSYPLAGVQETQY
j_call: TRBJ2-5; v_call: TRBV11-2; cdr3_aa: ASRNRAGALGETQY
j_call: TRBJ1-5; v_call: TRBV4-3; cdr3_aa: ASSQDRGWRTMGRRNQPQH
j_call: TRBJ1-2; v_call: TRBV7-9; cdr3_aa: ASSLEGTDRNYGYT
j_call: TRBJ2-5; v_call: TRBV7-2; cdr3_aa: ASSLEVGTSGRAVETQY
j_call: TRBJ2-7; v_call: TRBV6-5; cdr3_aa: ASRPPGGSYEQY
j_call: TRBJ2-5; v_call: TRBV7-9; cdr3_aa: ASSFTGLTSKETQY
j_call: TRBJ2-2; v_call: TRBV7-8; cdr3_aa: ASSTSIDTGELF
j_call: TRBJ2-7; v_call: TRBV5-4; cdr3_aa: ASSPTAASYEQY
j_call: TRBJ2-3; v_call: TRBV29-1; cdr3_aa: SVLRTWADTQY
j_call: TRBJ1-2; v_call: TRBV6-4; cdr3_aa: ASRKTGGNYGYT
j_call: TRBJ1-2; v_call: TRBV28; cdr3_aa: ASGQGLAYGYT
j_call: TRBJ1-4; v_call: TRBV5-1; cdr3_aa: ASSLEVGQANEKLF
j_call: TRBJ2-7; v_call: TRBV6-5; cdr3_aa: ASSLAGGAYEQY
j_call: TRBJ2-7; v_call: TRBV5-1; cdr3_aa: ASSLGGTVTYEQY
j_call: TRBJ2-3; v_call: TRBV7-2; cdr3_aa: ASSLKLAGSTDTQY
j_call: TRBJ2-7; v_call: TRBV3-1/TRBV3-2; cdr3_aa: ASSPGTSLSYEQY
j_call: TRBJ1-5; v_call: TRBV2; cdr3_aa: ASRRGREGNQPQH
j_call: TRBJ1-5; v_call: TRBV12-3/TRBV12-4; cdr3_aa: ASRGQGHQPQH
j_call: TRBJ2-2; v_call: TRBV7-3; cdr3_aa: ASSFLVGLNTGELF
j_call: TRBJ1-1; v_call: TRBV11-1; cdr3_aa: ASSLGGSGNTEAF
j_call: TRBJ2-7; v_call: TRBV6-5; cdr3_aa: ASSYLGQSSYEQY
j_call: TRBJ2-1; v_call: TRBV11-1; cdr3_aa: ASSLVRGTYNEQF
j_call: TRBJ2-1; v_call: TRBV4-1; cdr3_aa: ASSQPGQAVYEQF
j_call: TRBJ2-3; v_call: TRBV9; cdr3_aa: ASGPDREDTQY
j_call: TRBJ2-5; v_call: TRBV7-9; cdr3_aa: ASSLASSGGQETQY
j_call: TRBJ1-2; v_call: TRBV7-2; cdr3_aa: ASSLGQLNYGYT